The 18 T cell receptor beta chains below were found in one sample sequenced in a study of T-cell reconstitution after alpha-beta-depleted transplantation in children. The library targeted TCRbeta and was prepared with unique molecular identifiers. TCRdb processed the PCR reads anew with MiXCR; each CDR3 protein has one entry. Of around 370,000 distinct CDR3 sequences listed, about 9.4% are singletons. This specimen consisted of PBMCs from the stem cell graft donor, obtained from the stem cell graft. These receptor sequences come from a human donor who donated a stem cell graft to a child with acute lymphoblastic leukemia.

This clonotype was seen only a few times. The chain employs TRBV5-6 and TRBJ2-5; D may be TRBD1 (5 bases). V gave up 5 bases and J gave up 5 bases, with 16 bases separating them. The CDR3 is 14 amino acids. Germline V gene data show CDR1 as SGHDT and CDR2 as YYEEEE. The CDR3 spells CASSRTRLGETQYF. CDR3 in DNA: TGTGCCAGCAGTCGGACACGTCTTGGGGAGACCCAGTACTTC. The full variable domain, in which reference TRBV5-6 and TRBJ2-5 provide the parts outside the CDR3, is DAGVTQSPTHLIKTRGQQVTLRCSPKSGHDTVSWYQQALGQGPQFIFQYYEEEERQRGNFPDRFSGHQFPNYSSELNVNALLLGDSALYLCASSRTRLGETQYFGPGTRLLVL.

This chain joins TRBV27 and TRBJ2-1; no clear D gene. V lost 5 bases to trimming and J lost 7 bases, with 15 bases between them. From germline, CDR1 is MNHEY and CDR2 SMNVEV (reference sequence). The CDR3 covers 14 residues. DNA for the CDR3: TGTGCCAGCAGTATAGGCGGCCCACGGAATGAGCAGTTCTTC. Its protein is CASSIGGPRNEQFF.

A few counts support this clonotype. This chain links TRBV12-3 or TRBV12-4 with TRBJ2-7; 7 nucleotides align to TRBD2. V lost 8 bases and J lost 6; bases outside the gene matches: 10. This CDR3 has 13 amino acids. In DNA, the CDR3 is TGTGCCAGCGTTTTAGCCCGCGGGGGCGAGCAGTACTTC. Its translation is CASVLARGGEQYF.

This chain connects TRBV7-9 to TRBJ2-3; possibly TRBD2 for D (5 bases). CDR1 SEHNR and CDR2 FQNEAQ come from the germline V gene (reference sequence). Trimming shortened V by 2 bases and J by 4 bases, and 13 bases separated the two germline ends. CDR3 length equals 15 residues. CDR3 in DNA: TGTGCCAGCAGCTTATCTTGGTTGAGGGCAGATACGCAGTATTTT. Residues: CASSLSWLRADTQYF.

This clonotype was found a few times. The chain recombines TRBV4-3 with TRBJ2-5, with TRBD2 matching over 8 bases. Germline loops: CDR1 LGHNA, CDR2 YSLEER. The CDR3 contains 16 residues. With V trimmed by 1 base and J by 4 bases, 8 bases remained unmatched. Here the CDR3 reads CASSQGRGGRGETQYF. CDR3 bases: TGCGCCAGCAGCCAAGGCCGGGGGGGCCGTGGAGAGACCCAGTACTTC.

The chain is built from TRBV20-1 and TRBJ2-1, with TRBD2 matching over 10 bases. V shed 4 bases, J shed 0 bases, and the junction held 6 bases outside the gene matches. The CDR3 spans 16 residues. The germline gives CDR1 DFQATT, CDR2 SNEGSKA (reference sequence). CDR3: CSATLLAGPSYNEQFF. CDR3 DNA sequence: TGCAGTGCTACCTTACTAGCGGGACCCTCCTACAATGAGCAGTTCTTC.

This clonotype has only a few counts. The chain employs TRBV6-2 or TRBV6-3 and TRBJ2-1; D unresolved. Germline CDR1 reads MNHEY; CDR2 reads SVGEGT. The ends were cut back, 6 bases at V and 0 bases at J, with 12 bases in the middle. The CDR3 has 15 amino acids. The CDR3 loop is CASSFIASSYNEQFF. CDR3 in DNA: TGTGCCAGCAGCTTTATTGCGAGCTCCTACAATGAGCAGTTCTTC.

The rearrangement uses TRBV28 and TRBJ2-5; tentative D call: TRBD2 (7 bases). CDR1 and CDR2 from the germline V gene are MDHEN and SYDVKM. The V end lost 8 bases, the J end lost 7 bases, and 17 bases lay between the germline ends. CDR3 size: 13 residues. The CDR3 sequence is CASGTRGGRTQYF. The CDR3 nucleotides read TGTGCCAGCGGGACACGGGGAGGGCGGACCCAGTACTTC.

This clonotype was seen more than once but under ten times. This chain joins TRBV20-1 and TRBJ2-1; 8 bases line up with TRBD1. Losses at the gene ends were 1 base for V and 5 bases for J; bases not matched to a gene: 7. Germline CDR1 reads DFQATT; CDR2 reads SNEGSKA (reference sequence). CDR3 length: 15 amino acids. CDR3 protein: CSARVRTGSHNEQFF. As DNA, the CDR3 is TGCAGTGCTAGAGTTAGGACAGGGAGCCACAATGAGCAGTTCTTC.

This chain joins TRBV4-2 and TRBJ1-1; 7 bases fit TRBD1. This CDR3 spans 14 amino acids. Germline V CDR1 and CDR2: LGHNA, YNFKEQ. Trimming cost V 5 bases and J 5 bases; bases outside gene matches: 8. CDR3 nucleotides: TGTGCCAGCAGCTTACTGACAGGGACGACTGAAGCTTTCTTT. Its translation: CASSLLTGTTEAFF.

There are a few counts of this clonotype. The chain joins TRBV28 to TRBJ1-1; unclear D gene. CDR1 is MDHEN, CDR2 SYDVKM, per germline. The CDR3 has 19 residues. Trimming removed 2 bases at V and 3 bases at J, with 25 bases between. The CDR3 reads CASSLRLRGRRMEDTEAFF. CDR3 DNA sequence: TGTGCCAGCAGTTTAAGACTCCGGGGTAGGAGGATGGAAGACACTGAAGCTTTCTTT.

This clonotype has at least ten counts. The chain employs TRBV12-3 or TRBV12-4 and TRBJ1-5; D is unresolved. V shed 7 bases and J shed 2 bases, with 12 bases lying between them. The CDR3 is made up of 14 amino acids. The CDR3 region is CASTREGGNQPQHF. The CDR3 bases are TGTGCCAGCACCCGGGAGGGAGGCAATCAGCCCCAGCATTTT.

The chain couples TRBV24-1 to TRBJ2-1; D may be TRBD2 (6 bases). V was cut by 5 bases and J by 1 base, with 23 bases left in between. CDR3 length: 19 residues. Germline V gene lookup returns CDR1 KGHDR and CDR2 SFDVKD. CDR3: CATSGTWGEKIGSYNEQFF. The DNA of the CDR3 is TGTGCCACCAGTGGCACATGGGGGGAAAAGATTGGATCCTACAATGAGCAGTTCTTC.

This clonotype was seen at least ten times. CDR3 sequence: CASSPSNGRYGYTF. The CDR3 DNA follows: TGTGCCAGCAGCCCTTCAAATGGCCGCTATGGCTACACCTTC. This sequence joins TRBV7-9 and TRBJ1-2; no clear D gene. This CDR3 comprises 14 residues. Trimming removed 5 bases from V and 4 bases from J, with 14 bases in between. In germline, CDR1 is SEHNR, CDR2 FQNEAQ (reference sequence).

This rearrangement joins TRBV24-1 to TRBJ2-6; no clear D. CDR1 is KGHDR and CDR2 is SFDVKD in the germline V gene. V lost 4 bases and J lost 1, with 13 bases in between. This CDR3 has 17 residues. CDR3 sequence (DNA): TGTGCCACCAGTGACGTAAAGTTACGTTCTGGGGCCAACGTCCTGACTTTC. This sequence encodes CATSDVKLRSGANVLTF.

The chain combines TRBV13 with TRBJ1-1; perhaps TRBD1 as D (6 bases). The CDR3 loop spans 13 amino acids. V lost 3 bases to trimming and J lost 3 bases, with 8 bases between them. From germline, CDR1 is PRHDT and CDR2 FYEKMQ (reference sequence). CDR3 DNA sequence: TGTGCCAGCAGCTTCCACAGGGACACTGAAGCTTTCTTT. Amino acids: CASSFHRDTEAFF.

This chain connects TRBV20-1 to TRBJ2-1; 8 bases line up with TRBD1. Germline V gene lookup returns CDR1 DFQATT and CDR2 SNEGSKA (reference sequence). The CDR3 extends over 15 amino acids. V lost 3 bases and J lost 4; bases outside the gene matches: 8. The CDR3 loop is CSARKKRDRYNEQFF. As DNA, the CDR3 is TGCAGTGCTAGGAAGAAACGGGACAGGTACAATGAGCAGTTCTTC.

The rearrangement uses TRBV2 and TRBJ2-7; D is unclear. The CDR3 has 11 residues. Trimming stripped 7 bases from V and 5 bases from J, with 9 bases between. Germline V gene data show CDR1 as SNHLY and CDR2 as FYNNEI. CDR3 loop: CASNLADEQYF. CDR3 DNA sequence: TGTGCCAGCAACCTGGCCGACGAGCAGTACTTC.